This TCR beta chain was found in a study of T cells in Graves' hyperthyroidism and ophthalmopathy. About this clonotype: The target antigen is unknown.

Researchers took RNA transcripts and amplified the TCR beta CDR3 regions from them. First-round RT-PCR targeting the TCR CDR3 was performed with the HTBI primer set. MiXCR, run by TCRdb on the multiplex PCR reads, gives a single entry per CDR3 protein. The sample lists around 600,000 distinct CDR3 sequences, roughly 16% occurring once. Regarding the study as a whole: In the analysis, a 13 V-J model separated ophthalmopathy from stable hyperthyroidism.

The sample was blood. This TCR came from a woman aged 40 to 50 with Graves' ophthalmopathy.

DNA of the CDR3: TGTGCCAGCAGTTACGACCTGAGCACTGAAGCTTTCTTT. This codes for CASSYDLSTEAFF. This chain joins TRBV6-2 or TRBV6-3 and TRBJ1-1; D not certain. CDR1 MNHEY and CDR2 SVGEGT come from the germline V gene. This CDR3 has 13 residues. V gave up 2 bases and J gave up 4 bases, with 8 bases separating them.